This entry features one TCR beta chain sequence. No antigen is known for it. One base away there is no much larger clone; base qualities are not given. Whole blood was collected in K2EDTA tubes by collaborating institutions according to the institutions' own protocols. Collaborator samples were shipped for TCRbeta analysis as frozen whole blood, isolated PBMCs, or DNA extracted from either sample type. The immunoSEQ Assay, a bias-controlled multiplex PCR, was used to amplify TCRbeta CDR3 regions from genomic DNA. The study's own analysis went as follows. Nucleated cell counts per sample were estimated from amplification of reference gene primers within the assay. To quantify the absolute abundance of each unique TCRbeta CDR3 rearrangement, sequence reads were collapsed and filtered. For each sample, productive Simpson clonality was calculated by taking the square root of Simpson's diversity index across productive rearrangements. Entries here come from immuneACCESS through TCRdb and include only in-frame sequences with V and J called. Some clones fail to appear in such tables; in the studies checked, an unresolved V gene covers under half of the shortfall, and the cause of the remainder is unknown. V, J and clone size were drawn from that table, and D and trimming were deduced from the DNA. For this sample the table gives around 250,000 clones, of which almost 85% were detected only once. Roughly 4.6% of the sample goes to the ten largest clones.

This record belongs to a study of blood T cell repertoires in COVID-19 (dated by TCRdb to about 2020). Looking at the study overall: Collaborator samples came from the United States, Italy and Spain and covered acute and convalescent phases of COVID-19. Where available, HLA class I and class II types were taken from metadata supplied by the sample provider and were not determined by assay-based typing. The material from the prospective study consisted of cDNA or gDNA derived from T cells, B-cell-depleted T cells, or PBMCs. Subjects who had been exposed to COVID-19, were actively infected with it, or had recovered from it provided the deeply sampled blood TCRbeta repertoires that made up the dataset. The samples were drawn from the first 160 participants of the ongoing ImmuneRACE study and from 1,254 subjects provided by 6 global collaborators. A de-identified subject ID, COVID-19 status, age in years and sex were almost always included in the sample metadata. A freely available public database, intended as a resource for researchers studying the immune response to SARS-CoV-2, is where the repertoires were released. Overall study results and their limits: The quantity of clinical and demographic metadata differed by source and by participant and was supplied without curation.

CDR1 DFQATT and CDR2 SNEGSKA were looked up in the germline V gene (reference sequence). V loses 3 bases at its end and J loses 5 bases; junction bases beyond the gene matches: 7. The CDR3, from cysteine to phenylalanine, totals 14 residues. This entry keeps only the CDR3 DNA: 42 bases, framed from base 1. The sample was peripheral blood. The clonotype originates from a middle-aged man with active or convalescent COVID-19. This chain is built from TRBV20-1 and TRBJ2-7, with 10 bases aligning to TRBD2. The CDR3 reads as follows: CSASALAGVDEQYF. Here is the DNA: TGCAGTGCTAGTGCGCTAGCGGGAGTGGACGAGCAGTACTTC.